One sample yielded the 18 T cell receptor beta chains listed below, sequenced in a study of T cells in Graves' hyperthyroidism and ophthalmopathy. Amplification of TCR beta CDR3 regions was performed using RNA transcripts as template. A set of HTBI primers served as the primers for a first-round RT-PCR of the TCR CDR3. TCRdb re-called the multiplex PCR reads with MiXCR, one entry per CDR3 protein. The repertoire consists of 350,000 to 450,000 distinct CDR3 sequences, with about 17% occurring once and the leading ten covering around a third. What was sequenced was blood. The receptors here all came from a woman aged 30 to 39 with Graves' hyperthyroidism that later progressed to Graves' ophthalmopathy.

This clonotype has at least ten counts. The CDR3 DNA is TGTGCCAGCAGTGAAAGTCCGAGGGAGGGAACTGAAGCTTTCTTT. Translating it yields CASSESPREGTEAFF. The chain links TRBV2 to TRBJ1-1; D unresolved. Germline V CDR1 and CDR2: SNHLY, FYNNEI. V was trimmed by 2 bases and J by 5 bases, leaving 15 bases between them. This CDR3 contains 15 residues.

At least ten counts were recorded for this clonotype. This chain joins TRBV28 and TRBJ2-1, with D unclear. V gave up 5 bases and J gave up 3 bases, with 14 bases separating them. Per germline, CDR1 MDHEN and CDR2 SYDVKM. The CDR3 has 15 amino acids. The CDR3, as DNA: TGTGCCAGCAGTGGACGTGGGCTGTACTACAATGAGCAGTTCTTC. It is translated as CASSGRGLYYNEQFF.

The sample holds a few counts of this clonotype. The chain joins TRBV4-2 to TRBJ2-7, with 8 bases lining up with TRBD2. The junction had 6 bases not matched to a gene; V was cut back by 2 bases and J by 3 bases. The CDR3 is 15 amino acids. Germline CDR1 and CDR2: LGHNA and YNFKEQ. The CDR3 DNA sequence: TGTGCCAGCAGCCAACCGGGACTAGAGATCTACGAGCAGTACTTC. Its translation: CASSQPGLEIYEQYF.

This clonotype was seen many times. The chain carries TRBV12-3 or TRBV12-4 and TRBJ2-3; 10 nucleotides agree with TRBD2. V dropped 6 bases and J dropped 1; count of bases not matched to a gene: 4. The CDR3 is 15 amino acids. Here the CDR3 reads CASSSLAGGTDTQYF. The CDR3 nucleotides are TGTGCCAGCAGCTCCCTAGCGGGGGGCACAGATACGCAGTATTTT.

This clonotype was seen a handful of times. The chain has TRBV6-2 or TRBV6-3 and TRBJ2-1; 12 bases fit TRBD2. Germline trimming cut 6 bases from V and 0 bases from J; bases unmatched to any gene: 9. The germline CDR1 and CDR2 sequences are MNHEY and SVGEGT. The CDR3 covers 18 residues. Here the CDR3 reads CASRLAGGKSASYNEQFF. Here the CDR3 DNA reads TGTGCCAGCAGGCTAGCGGGAGGGAAGTCCGCCTCCTACAATGAGCAGTTCTTC.

This clonotype was found many times. The CDR3 nucleotides read TGTGCCAGCAGTTCCAGGGTTCCAGATACGCAGTATTTT. Protein product: CASSSRVPDTQYF. The gene calls are TRBV6-1 and TRBJ2-3, with D perhaps matching TRBD1 (5 bases). The CDR3 contains 13 residues. The germline CDR1 and CDR2 sequences are MNHNS and SASEGT. V dropped 5 bases and J dropped 4 bases, with 10 bases sitting between them.

This clonotype was observed many times. The CDR3 DNA reads as TGTGCCAGCAGTGGGCTAGCGGGAGTGTCGTACGAGCAGTACTTC. Amino acids: CASSGLAGVSYEQYF. The rearrangement links TRBV27 to TRBJ2-7; 10 bases fit TRBD2. The CDR3 loop spans 15 amino acids. Trimming cost V 5 bases and J 4 bases; bases outside gene matches: 8. Looked up from germline, CDR1 is MNHEY and CDR2 is SMNVEV (reference sequence).

This clonotype was detected many times. This chain links TRBV28 with TRBJ1-4, with D hard to call. V gave up 3 bases and J gave up 6 bases, with 8 bases separating them. CDR3 length: 13 amino acids. Per the germline V gene, CDR1 is MDHEN and CDR2 is SYDVKM. CDR3 bases: TGTGCCAGCAGTTTGAGTGAGGATGAAAAACTGTTTTTT. Protein product: CASSLSEDEKLFF.

This clonotype was counted between two and nine times. The V gene is TRBV10-2, the J gene TRBJ2-3, with 10 bases lining up with TRBD1. The length of the CDR3 is 16 residues. V was pared by 3 bases and J by 1 base, with 4 bases of the junction left unmatched. Looked up from germline, CDR1 is WSHSY and CDR2 is SAAADI. DNA of the CDR3: TGCGCCAGCAGTGACGGGACAGGGGTCGGCACAGATACGCAGTATTTT. It codes for CASSDGTGVGTDTQYF.

The rearrangement uses TRBV4-1 and TRBJ1-5, with 7 bases that match TRBD1. CDR3 length equals 14 residues. Germline CDR1 is MGHRA and CDR2 is YSYEKL. V lost 1 base to trimming and J lost 11 bases; unmatched junction nucleotides: 8. The CDR3 here is CASSQGARQGAQHF. Here the CDR3 DNA reads TGCGCCAGCAGCCAAGGGGCAAGGCAGGGGGCCCAGCATTTT.

V and J are TRBV28 and TRBJ1-2; no definite D call. CDR3 length: 12 amino acids. The germline V gene encodes CDR1 MDHEN and CDR2 SYDVKM. The V end lost 2 bases, the J end lost 8 bases, and 9 bases lay between the germline ends. The CDR3 coding sequence is TGTGCCAGCAGTTTAGCCGGTGAGGGCTACACCTTC. Residues: CASSLAGEGYTF.

This clonotype has at least ten counts. The chain couples TRBV11-2 to TRBJ2-7; TRBD1 matches at 7 bases. Germline V gene data show CDR1 as SGHAT and CDR2 as FQNNGV. J gave up 7 bases and V 6 bases, and 3 bases lay outside the gene matches. The CDR3 has 11 amino acids. CDR3 bases: TGTGCCAGCAGTACAGGGGAGGAGCAGTACTTC. Protein: CASSTGEEQYF. The whole variable domain, remainder taken from reference TRBV11-2 and TRBJ2-7, is EAGVAQSPRYKIIEKRQSVAFWCNPISGHATLYWYQQILGQGPKLLIQFQNNGVVDDSQLPKDRFSAERLKGVDSTLKIQPAKLEDSAVYLCASSTGEEQYFGPGTRLTVT.

In its sample, this clonotype was seen many times. This chain uses TRBV28 with TRBJ1-2; D gene uncertain. V dropped 8 bases and J dropped 2 bases, with 15 bases sitting between them. This CDR3 has 14 residues. From germline, CDR1 is MDHEN and CDR2 SYDVKM. The DNA for the CDR3 is TGTGCCAGCCTGGGTCGGGCGGGGAACTATGGCTACACCTTC. This translates into CASLGRAGNYGYTF.

The CDR3 loop reads CASRTGTSGINEQFF. The CDR3 coding sequence is TGTGCCAGCAGGACCGGGACTAGCGGGATAAATGAGCAGTTCTTC. This chain joins TRBV6-1 and TRBJ2-1, with TRBD2 matching over 13 bases. The CDR3 is 15 amino acids. The germline CDR1 and CDR2 sequences are MNHNS and SASEGT. V dropped 6 bases and J dropped 7; count of bases not matched to a gene: 6.

In this sample, this clonotype turned up many times. This rearrangement joins TRBV2 to TRBJ2-7; 7 positions agree with TRBD1. V shed 4 bases and J 3 bases; nucleotides not matched to a gene: 3. The CDR3 has 13 residues. The germline CDR1 and CDR2 sequences are SNHLY and FYNNEI. As DNA, the CDR3 is TGTGCCAGCAGTGGCTGGGACAGCTACGAGCAGTACTTC. Translation: CASSGWDSYEQYF.

This clonotype was seen a few times. The genes are TRBV7-9 and TRBJ1-5; D is unclear. Germline CDR1 reads SEHNR; CDR2 reads FQNEAQ (reference sequence). This CDR3 is 16 amino acids long. V was cut by 0 bases and J by 4 bases, with 13 bases left in between. The CDR3 DNA reads TGTGCCAGCAGCTTAGCTAGAGTGGTCAAGAATCAGCCCCAGCATTTT. This codes for CASSLARVVKNQPQHF.

This rearrangement joins TRBV3-1 to TRBJ2-3, with 7 bases fitting TRBD2. V shed 4 bases, J shed 0 bases, and the junction held 7 bases outside the gene matches. Germline-derived CDR1 and CDR2 are LGHDT and YNNKEL (reference sequence). The CDR3 length is 16 residues. The CDR3 DNA is TGTGCCAGCAGCCGGTTCAGCGGGATTAGCACAGATACGCAGTATTTT. Its protein is CASSRFSGISTDTQYF.

This clonotype was detected many times. V and J are TRBV29-1 and TRBJ1-2, with D perhaps matching TRBD1 (5 bases). The CDR3 spans 13 residues. The germline V and J ends were trimmed by 1 base and 4 bases, with 10 bases remaining between them. The germline gives CDR1 SQVTM, CDR2 ANQGSEA. CDR3 DNA: TGCAGCGTTGAAGGGAACAGGCCCTATGGCTACACCTTC. Protein product: CSVEGNRPYGYTF.